The present TCR beta chain was sequenced within a study of blood T cell repertoires in COVID-19. Across the whole study: The analysed material was cDNA or gDNA that came from T cells, B-cell-depleted T cells, or PBMCs.

Source study methods: Reference gene primers were amplified, and this amplification served to estimate nucleated cell counts. TCRdb keeps only in-frame clones here, not all; method: immunoSEQ multiplex PCR. V, J and clone size reflect that table, while D and trimming were determined from the DNA. The data hold roughly 60,000 clones, with 72% observed a single time. The CDR3 covers 17 residues. V lost 3 bases to trimming and J lost 0 bases; unmatched junction nucleotides: 9. CDR1 is SGDLS and CDR2 is YYNGEE in the germline V gene. Enrollment of patients from Seattle took place during active infection, with longitudinal follow-up. This clone has just one count.

The V call is TRBV9, the J call TRBJ1-3; 7 bases fit TRBD1. The source is a woman between 65 and 79 years old with COVID-19, enrolled during active disease. The material sequenced was peripheral blood. This CDR3 reads CASSALGQPSSGNTIYF. In nucleotides, the CDR3 is TGTGCCAGCAGCGCCTTGGGACAGCCGAGCTCTGGAAACACCATATATTTT.